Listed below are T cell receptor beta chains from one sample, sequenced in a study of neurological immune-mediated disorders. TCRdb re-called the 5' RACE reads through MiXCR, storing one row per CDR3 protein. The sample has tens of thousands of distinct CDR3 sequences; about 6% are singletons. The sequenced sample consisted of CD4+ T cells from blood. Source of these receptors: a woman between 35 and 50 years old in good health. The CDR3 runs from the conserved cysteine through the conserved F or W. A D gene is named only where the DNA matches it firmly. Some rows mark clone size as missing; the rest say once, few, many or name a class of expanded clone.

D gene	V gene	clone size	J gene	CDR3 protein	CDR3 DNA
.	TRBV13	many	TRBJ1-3	CASSLDRRNTIYF	TGTGCCAGCAGCTTAGACCGACGAAACACCATATATTTT
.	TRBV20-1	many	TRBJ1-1	CSARGTPTRGYTEAFF	TGCAGTGCTAGGGGGACGCCTACCAGGGGTTACACTGAAGCTTTCTTT
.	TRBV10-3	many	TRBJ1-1	CAIREEGTEAFF	TGTGCCATTCGAGAGGAGGGCACTGAAGCTTTCTTT
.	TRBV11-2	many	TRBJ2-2	CASSHNRVAGNTGELFF	TGTGCCAGCAGCCATAACCGGGTTGCGGGAAATACCGGGGAGCTGTTTTTT
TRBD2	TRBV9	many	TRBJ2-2	CASSVGVAGLTGELFF	TGTGCCAGCAGCGTAGGGGTAGCGGGACTGACCGGGGAGCTGTTTTTT
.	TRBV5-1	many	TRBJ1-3	CASSRTFVGRGSGNTIYF	TGCGCCAGCAGCCGTACATTTGTTGGCAGGGGCTCTGGAAACACCATATATTTT
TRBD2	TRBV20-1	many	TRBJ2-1	CSAREDLAGGVEQFF	TGCAGTGCTAGAGAAGACCTAGCGGGAGGTGTTGAGCAGTTCTTC
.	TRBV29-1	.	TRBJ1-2	CSVEGGAGYGYTF	TGCAGCGTTGAAGGGGGGGCTGGCTATGGCTACACCTTC
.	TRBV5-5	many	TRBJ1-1	CATATTMNTEAFF	TGTGCCACTGCCACCACGATGAACACTGAAGCTTTCTTT
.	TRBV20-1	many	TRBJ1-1	CSVIPAGQTMNTEAFF	TGCAGTGTAATACCGGCGGGTCAAACCATGAACACTGAAGCTTTCTTT
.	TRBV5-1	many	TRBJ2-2	CASSPGTPTGELFF	TGCGCCAGCAGCCCCGGGACTCCCACCGGGGAGCTGTTTTTT
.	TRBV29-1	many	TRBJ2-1	CSVLTSFSEFF	TGCAGCGTGCTGACTAGTTTCAGCGAGTTCTTC
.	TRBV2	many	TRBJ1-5	CASSPQGQGQPQHF	TGTGCCAGCAGTCCCCAGGGGCAGGGTCAGCCCCAGCATTTT
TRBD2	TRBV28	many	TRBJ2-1	CASSQGGRISYNEQFF	TGTGCCAGCAGTCAGGGCGGGAGGATCTCCTACAATGAGCAGTTCTTC
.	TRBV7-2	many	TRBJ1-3	CASSIRDSGNTIYF	TGTGCCAGCAGCATCAGGGACTCTGGAAACACCATATATTTT
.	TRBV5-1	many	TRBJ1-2	CASSLEVNYGYTF	TGCGCCAGCAGCTTGGAGGTGAACTATGGCTACACCTTC
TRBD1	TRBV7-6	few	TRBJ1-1	CASSLTGTSPTFF	TGTGCCAGCAGCTTGACAGGGACTTCACCCACTTTCTTT
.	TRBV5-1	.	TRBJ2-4	CSISSDITGIGSKNIQYF	TGCTCCATCAGCTCTGACATTACAGGGATTGGGTCCAAAAACATTCAGTACTTC
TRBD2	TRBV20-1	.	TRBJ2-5	CSAEGLAGVEETQYF	TGCAGTGCAGAGGGACTAGCGGGAGTGGAGGAGACCCAGTACTTC
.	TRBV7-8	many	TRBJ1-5	CASSLGQGSNQPQHF	TGTGCCAGCAGCTTAGGGCAGGGGAGCAATCAGCCCCAGCATTTT
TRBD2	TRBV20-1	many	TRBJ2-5	CSATPSGSYQETQYF	TGCAGTGCTACGCCTAGCGGTTCGTACCAAGAGACCCAGTACTTC
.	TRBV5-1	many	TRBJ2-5	CASSPQRVRETQYF	TGCGCCAGCAGCCCGCAGCGGGTCAGGGAGACCCAGTACTTC
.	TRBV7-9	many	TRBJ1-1	CASSSPTGMNTEAFF	TGTGCCAGCAGCTCCCCAACAGGGATGAACACTGAAGCTTTCTTT
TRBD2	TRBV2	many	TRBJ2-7	CASSPRTSGTYEQYF	TGTGCCAGCAGTCCTCGGACTAGCGGCACCTACGAGCAGTACTTC
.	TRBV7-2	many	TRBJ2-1	CASSLDGGPNEQFF	TGTGCCAGCAGCTTAGACGGGGGACCAAATGAGCAGTTCTTC
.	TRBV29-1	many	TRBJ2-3	CSVGPPSTDTQYF	TGCAGCGTTGGACCCCCCAGTACAGATACGCAGTATTTT
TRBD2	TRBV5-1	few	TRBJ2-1	CASSAGTSGSYNEQFF	TGCGCCAGCAGCGCCGGGACTAGCGGCTCCTACAATGAGCAGTTCTTC
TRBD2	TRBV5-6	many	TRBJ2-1	CASSLWTSQEQFF	TGTGCCAGCAGCTTATGGACTAGCCAGGAGCAGTTCTTC
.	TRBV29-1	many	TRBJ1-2	CSVERSKGVGYTF	TGCAGCGTTGAACGAAGTAAAGGAGTTGGCTACACCTTC
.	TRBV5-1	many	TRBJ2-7	CASSLGGDEQYF	TGCGCCAGCAGCTTAGGGGGAGACGAGCAGTACTTC
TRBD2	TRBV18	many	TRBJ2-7	CASSPGPGTSGYEQYF	TGTGCCAGCTCACCGGGACCCGGGACTAGCGGTTACGAGCAGTACTTC
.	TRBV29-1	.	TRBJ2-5	CSVEVMMESPKETQYF	TGCAGCGTTGAAGTCATGATGGAGTCTCCAAAAGAGACCCAGTACTTC
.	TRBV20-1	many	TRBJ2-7	CSAPDRSASARSYEQYF	TGCAGTGCACCGGACAGGTCCGCTAGCGCGCGCTCCTACGAGCAGTACTTC
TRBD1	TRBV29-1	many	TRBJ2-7	CSAKIRDRGYEQYF	TGCAGCGCAAAAATCCGGGACAGGGGGTACGAGCAGTACTTC
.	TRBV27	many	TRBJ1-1	CASSPPGTSRTEAFF	TGTGCCAGCAGTCCCCCGGGGACCTCACGAACTGAAGCTTTCTTT
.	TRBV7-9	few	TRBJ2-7	CASSLEGDPYEQYF	TGTGCCAGCAGCTTAGAAGGGGACCCCTACGAGCAGTACTTC
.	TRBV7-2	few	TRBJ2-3	CASSPASDTQYF	TGTGCCAGCAGCCCTGCCTCAGATACGCAGTATTTT
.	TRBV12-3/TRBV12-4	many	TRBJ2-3	CASSLSGVSTDTQYF	TGTGCCAGCAGTTTATCCGGGGTCTCCACAGATACGCAGTATTTT
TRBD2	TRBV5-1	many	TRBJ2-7	CASSMGLAVYEQYF	TGCGCCAGCAGCATGGGACTAGCGGTCTACGAGCAGTACTTC
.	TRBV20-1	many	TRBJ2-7	CSAGGAGSRYEQYF	TGCAGTGCGGGGGGGGCCGGGAGTAGGTACGAGCAGTACTTC
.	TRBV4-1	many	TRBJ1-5	CASSQDRVGAQQPQHF	TGCGCCAGCAGCCAAGATCGGGTGGGGGCACAGCAGCCCCAGCATTTT
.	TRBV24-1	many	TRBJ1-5	CATSDSQGDNQPQHF	TGTGCCACCAGTGATTCACAGGGTGACAATCAGCCCCAGCATTTT
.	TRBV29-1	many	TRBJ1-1	CSVDWEGLGTEAFF	TGCAGCGTTGACTGGGAGGGGTTGGGCACTGAAGCTTTCTTT
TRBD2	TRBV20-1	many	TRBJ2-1	CSAPSAGVVNEQFF	TGCAGTGCTCCGTCAGCGGGAGTCGTCAATGAGCAGTTCTTC
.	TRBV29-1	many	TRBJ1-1	CSVEMVNTEAFF	TGCAGCGTTGAAATGGTGAACACTGAAGCTTTCTTT
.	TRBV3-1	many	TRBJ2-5	CASSQTTGTSGTQYF	TGTGCCAGCAGCCAGACTACAGGGACGTCAGGGACCCAGTACTTC
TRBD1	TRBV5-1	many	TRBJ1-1	CASSFRTGETEAFF	TGCGCCAGCAGCTTCCGGACAGGAGAGACTGAAGCTTTCTTT
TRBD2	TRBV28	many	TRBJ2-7	CASSLSGRNSYEQYF	TGTGCCAGCAGTTTGAGCGGGAGGAATTCCTACGAGCAGTACTTC
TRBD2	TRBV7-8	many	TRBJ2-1	CASSLAVAGLGNEQFF	TGTGCCAGCAGCTTAGCCGTAGCGGGACTTGGGAATGAGCAGTTCTTC
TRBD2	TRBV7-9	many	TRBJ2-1	CASSLALRTSDHEQFF	TGTGCCAGCAGCTTAGCCTTAAGGACTAGCGACCATGAGCAGTTCTTC
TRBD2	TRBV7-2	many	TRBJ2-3	CASSLDFTSGSQDTQYF	TGTGCCAGCAGCTTAGATTTCACTAGCGGGAGCCAAGATACGCAGTATTTT
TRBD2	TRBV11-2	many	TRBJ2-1	CASSSGPIAGGHNEQFF	TGTGCCAGCAGCTCAGGACCAATAGCGGGAGGACACAATGAGCAGTTCTTC
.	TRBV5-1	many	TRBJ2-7	CASFSGDERRHEQYF	TGCGCCAGCTTCTCTGGGGATGAGAGGAGGCACGAGCAGTACTTC
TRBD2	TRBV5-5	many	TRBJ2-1	CASSLRGTSGHNRFF	TGTGCCAGCAGCTTGCGGGGTACTAGCGGCCACAATAGGTTCTTC